Described below is a single T cell receptor beta chain sequence and its context. These data belong to a study of blood T cell repertoires in COVID-19. Study summary: Both acute and convalescent COVID-19 samples were obtained from the United States, Italy and Spain.

In the original analysis: Cell counts per sample came from amplifying reference gene primers. The data were produced by immunoSEQ multiplex PCR, yet TCRdb's version contains in-frame clones alone and is incomplete. That table gives V, J and clone size, and the DNA gave D and trimming. Of 150,000 to 180,000 clones listed, around 85% are singletons. From germline, CDR1 is SGHTA and CDR2 FQGNSA. The CDR3 has 13 residues. The ends were cut back, 8 bases at V and 3 bases at J, with 14 bases in the middle. The origin of this receptor is a woman aged 55-69 years with acute or convalescent COVID-19. The chain links TRBV7-2 to TRBJ2-7; D is perhaps TRBD2 (5 bases). Sequencing input: peripheral blood. CDR3 amino acids: CASSEGVGYEQYF. As DNA, the CDR3 is TGTGCCAGCTCCGAGGGCGTTGGCTACGAGCAGTACTTC.